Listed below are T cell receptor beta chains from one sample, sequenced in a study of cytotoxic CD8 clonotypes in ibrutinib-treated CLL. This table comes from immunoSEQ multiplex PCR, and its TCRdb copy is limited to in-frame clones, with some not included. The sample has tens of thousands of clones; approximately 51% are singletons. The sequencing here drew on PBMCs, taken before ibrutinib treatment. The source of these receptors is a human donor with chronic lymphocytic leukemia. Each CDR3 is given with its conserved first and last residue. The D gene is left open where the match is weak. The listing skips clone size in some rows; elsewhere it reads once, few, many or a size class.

CAWRTGAGYNEQFF | TGTGCCTGGAGAACTGGGGCAGGATACAATGAGCAGTTCTTC | - | TRBJ2-1 | TRBV30 | 14 | -
CASSGGTLLTDTQYF | TGTGCCAGCAGCGGTGGGACTCTTCTCACAGATACGCAGTATTTT | - | TRBJ2-3 | TRBV9 | 15 | -
CASSSLTSGGPGRQYF | TGTGCCAGCAGCTCTTTGACTAGCGGGGGGCCTGGTAGGCAGTACTTC | few | TRBJ2-7 | TRBV7-9 | 16 | TRBD2
CASSLIDGYGYTF | TGTGCCAGCAGCTTAATCGACGGGTATGGCTACACCTTC | - | TRBJ1-2 | TRBV7-8 | 13 | -
CASSPPANTEAFF | TGCGCCAGCAGCCCTCCGGCGAACACTGAAGCTTTCTTT | - | TRBJ1-1 | TRBV23-1 | 13 | -
CASSLGMDNSPLHF | TGTGCCAGCAGCTTGGGTATGGATAATTCACCCCTCCACTTT | few | TRBJ1-6 | TRBV7-9 | 14 | -
CAVKGRNTGELFF | TGTGCCGTCAAGGGCAGAAACACCGGGGAGCTGTTTTTT | - | TRBJ2-2 | TRBV6-5 | 13 | -
CASSRGTGSSPGLFF | TGCGCCAGCAGCCGAGGTACGGGATCTAGCCCCGGGCTGTTTTTT | few | TRBJ1-4 | TRBV5-1 | 15 | -
CATSEDGRMNTEAFF | TGTGCCACCAGCGAGGACGGAAGAATGAACACTGAAGCTTTCTTT | - | TRBJ1-1 | TRBV15 | 15 | -
CASSRGQSYSPLHF | TGCGCCAGCAGCCGCGGACAGTCCTATTCACCCCTCCACTTT | few | TRBJ1-6 | TRBV4-1 | 14 | -
CASSLGGEQYF | TGTGCCAGCAGCTTGGGGGGCGAGCAGTACTTC | few | TRBJ2-7 | TRBV5-6 | 11 | -
CASSLRGGVDQPQHF | TGCGCCAGCAGCTTGCGAGGGGGGGTTGATCAGCCCCAGCATTTT | - | TRBJ1-5 | TRBV5-1 | 15 | -
CASSFPGTEAFF | TGTGCCAGCAGCTTCCCCGGGACTGAAGCTTTCTTT | - | TRBJ1-1 | TRBV7-3 | 12 | -
CASSQGSGGPYEQYF | TGTGCCAGCAGCCAGGGTAGTGGGGGGCCCTACGAGCAGTACTTC | - | TRBJ2-7 | TRBV4-2 | 15 | -
CASSFTGGKYEQYF | TGCGCCAGCAGCTTTACAGGGGGCAAGTACGAGCAGTACTTC | - | TRBJ2-7 | TRBV5-1 | 14 | TRBD1
CASSHRGLGNTIYF | TGTGCCAGCAGTCACAGGGGGCTGGGAAACACCATATATTTT | - | TRBJ1-3 | TRBV27 | 14 | TRBD1
CASSHGFVGGNEQFF | TGTGCCAGCAGTCATGGGTTCGTTGGTGGCAATGAGCAGTTCTTC | - | TRBJ2-1 | TRBV6-5 | 15 | -
CASSVDGDRPQHF | TGTGCCAGCAGCGTAGATGGGGATCGGCCCCAGCATTTT | medium-sized | TRBJ1-5 | TRBV9 | 13 | -
CASIQGDSYEQYF | TGTGCCAGCATCCAGGGGGATTCTTACGAGCAGTACTTC | - | TRBJ2-7 | TRBV6-6 | 13 | TRBD1
CASSPDSGELFF | TGTGCCAGCTCCCCAGACTCCGGGGAGCTGTTTTTT | - | TRBJ2-2 | TRBV18 | 12 | -
CASTIDRVNQPQHF | TGTGCCAGCACAATAGACAGGGTCAATCAGCCCCAGCATTTT | - | TRBJ1-5 | TRBV6-1 | 14 | TRBD1
CASSPERQAGQSNYGYTF | TGTGCCAGCAGCCCCGAACGCCAAGCGGGACAGAGCAACTATGGCTACACCTTC | - | TRBJ1-2 | TRBV7-3 | 18 | TRBD1
CASSLRTGDQPQHF | TGTGCCAGCAGCTTGAGGACAGGAGATCAGCCCCAGCATTTT | - | TRBJ1-5 | TRBV5-5 | 14 | TRBD1
CASSLGLGLLSTEAFF | TGTGCCAGCAGCTTAGGTTTAGGCCTCCTGAGCACTGAAGCTTTCTTT | few | TRBJ1-1 | TRBV11-2 | 16 | -
CASSLAGVSYNEQFF | TGTGCCAGCAGCTTAGCGGGGGTCTCCTACAATGAGCAGTTCTTC | - | TRBJ2-1 | TRBV7-3 | 15 | TRBD2
CASSLPGTSGELFF | TGTGCCAGCAGCTTACCGGGGACTTCCGGGGAGCTGTTTTTT | - | TRBJ2-2 | TRBV7-3 | 14 | -
CASMGQGRTYEKLFF | TGCGCCAGCATGGGACAGGGGAGGACCTATGAAAAACTGTTTTTT | - | TRBJ1-4 | TRBV5-1 | 15 | TRBD1
CASSLRRANTGELFF | TGTGCCAGCAGTTTAAGACGGGCGAACACCGGGGAGCTGTTTTTT | - | TRBJ2-2 | TRBV28 | 15 | -
CATSPLGGNTIYF | TGTGCCACCTCTCCCCTTGGAGGAAACACCATATATTTT | once | TRBJ1-3 | TRBV25-1 | 13 | -
CASSQRDSQETQYF | TGCGCCAGCAGCCAGCGGGACAGCCAAGAGACCCAGTACTTC | - | TRBJ2-5 | TRBV4-1 | 14 | -
CASSSGRDQETQYF | TGCGCCAGCAGCTCGGGAAGGGACCAAGAGACCCAGTACTTC | few | TRBJ2-5 | TRBV5-1 | 14 | -
CASNVRGDNTEAFF | TGTGCCAGCAATGTCAGGGGAGATAACACTGAAGCTTTCTTT | - | TRBJ1-1 | TRBV6-1 | 14 | -
CASSFRGFSYSPLHF | TGTGCCAGCAGCTTCCGAGGTTTCAGTTATTCACCCCTCCACTTT | - | TRBJ1-6 | TRBV11-2 | 15 | -
CASSLGQPNTEAFF | TGCGCCAGCAGCCTGGGACAGCCCAACACTGAAGCTTTCTTT | - | TRBJ1-1 | TRBV5-1 | 14 | TRBD1
CASRVLTGRALSYNEQFF | TGTGCCAGCCGGGTTCTTACGGGGCGGGCCCTCTCCTACAATGAGCAGTTCTTC | - | TRBJ2-1 | TRBV7-2 | 18 | -